This T cell receptor beta chain was sequenced during a study of control samples from healthy donors and cancer patients (dated by TCRdb to the early 2020s). To note about this clone: No cognate antigen has been identified for it. No base quality information exists; no much larger clone differs at one position.

Libraries were prepared through the immunoSEQ multiplex PCR assay. TCRdb mirrors the immuneACCESS table, restricted to in-frame sequences. Some clones are absent from its copies; in checked studies, under half trace to an unresolved V gene, and the reason for the others is unknown. The sample table shows around 120,000 clones, and about 89% are seen once. The ten largest clones represent about 7.2% of the sample. The V end gives up 0 bases and the J end 3 bases, leaving 5 bases in the junction not matched to a gene. CDR1 and CDR2 (MGHRA, YSYEKL) derive from the germline V gene. The CDR3 goes from the cysteine to the phenylalanine over 16 residues. Just CDR3 DNA is preserved here, 48 bases in frame from base 1.

The TCR originated in a woman aged 18-29 years in good health. The V and J segments used are TRBV4-1 and TRBJ1-5; TRBD1 fits 7 bases in the junction. The sequenced sample consisted of blood. The CDR3 reads as follows: CASSQDRGQYNQPQHF. The sequence in DNA is TGCGCCAGCAGCCAAGATAGGGGGCAGTACAATCAGCCCCAGCATTTT.